These T cell receptor beta chains were read from a single sample in a study of shared clonotypes between healthy human individuals. Repertoires were generated with immunoSEQ multiplex PCR, while TCRdb's copy carries only in-frame clones and drops some. Among about 460,000 clones, 75% to 80% were seen once, and the ten largest hold 12%. The sequenced sample was PBMCs. These receptors were collected from a woman aged 35 to 49 in good health. Some clones in this sample may be carry-over from other donors' samples. Each CDR3 is given with its conserved first and last residue. For some rows the clone size is stated as once, few or many, or as a class when expanded; others skip it.

clone size	V gene	CDR3 length	CDR3 protein
NA	TRBV7-9	14	CASSLDQGRETQYF
NA	TRBV28	16	CASSSGVTLMNSPLHF
NA	TRBV5-8	15	CASSLRDRSYYEQYF
many	TRBV11-2	12	CASSLGADTQYF
NA	TRBV28	16	CASSPSRTSGAETQYF
NA	TRBV5-1	17	CASSLGPAGGDTGELFF
NA	TRBV5-6	15	CASSLGAGGPYEQYF
NA	TRBV30	14	CAWSAGGGGQPQHF
NA	TRBV5-1	15	CASSPSRDGYNEQFF
NA	TRBV6-1	15	CASSEAGRPLPEQFF
NA	TRBV28	14	CASQDSSNTDTQYF
NA	TRBV7-8	17	CASSSRDGKGTNYGYTF
NA	TRBV6-5	13	CASSTWGVGTQYF
NA	TRBV6-6	14	CASSLLANTGELFF
many	TRBV14	15	CASSRGRGGTYEQYF
NA	TRBV19	11	CASSTPQGYTF
NA	TRBV29-1	13	CSVGGTGGFEQYF
NA	TRBV18	15	CASSSIAGVGETQYF
NA	TRBV19	15	CASSRTGTGIQPQHF
NA	TRBV6-5	13	CASTSRLGYEQYF
many	TRBV13	16	CASSWSMDRSRNTIYF
once	TRBV29-1	12	CSVRTGSYEQYF
NA	TRBV5-4	14	CASSLGAGYNEQFF
NA	TRBV18	14	CASSPGTGGVEQYF
NA	TRBV25-1	14	CASGPSYSGNTIYF
NA	TRBV6-5	16	CASSYGDAGAGNTIYF
NA	TRBV29-1	12	CSVGTGANVLTF
NA	TRBV28	13	CASSLVLLGEQYF
few	TRBV28	12	CASSLPGYGYTF
NA	TRBV7-2	13	CASSPSGRGEQYF
NA	TRBV7-7	15	CASSPGRQTNEKLFF
NA	TRBV12-5	14	CASRQREGGNEQFF
once	TRBV11-2	13	CASSLVFTGELFF
NA	TRBV7-3	13	CASSPWARETQYF
NA	TRBV29-1	16	CSVGVPKGDIIETQYF
NA	TRBV30	12	CAWRTGHVEQYF
NA	TRBV27	14	CASSPDPATGELFF
few	TRBV2	14	CASSDRAGANVLTF
NA	TRBV5-1	16	CASSPFTSGNTGELFF
NA	TRBV5-4	14	CASSLVGTGSEQYF
NA	TRBV18	12	CASSPPQETQYF
NA	TRBV23-1	19	CASSQSPYRTARKTYEQYF
NA	TRBV5-1	20	CASSVKPGLAGPLPYYEQYF
NA	TRBV19	17	CASSPRMRSSINTEAFF
NA	TRBV18	15	CASSPNRGFAGEAFF
once	TRBV7-8	17	CASSYFRPGLAYNEQFF
NA	TRBV9	13	CASSPRVAYGYTF
NA	TRBV9	17	CASSPQGQSISGNTIYF
NA	TRBV9	15	CASSTQDREAETQYF
once	TRBV2	14	CASRDEGEYTEAFF
NA	TRBV29-1	14	CSVSLGTGGTEAFF
NA	TRBV10-3	16	CAISESITRSNQPQHF
NA	TRBV29-1	13	CSDGTALDNEQFF
NA	TRBV21-1	12	CASWEGGNEQYF
NA	TRBV18	13	CASSPGVDTEAFF
NA	TRBV28	13	CASSPTATYEQYF
few	TRBV27	17	CASSLLAGGRQRYEQFF
NA	TRBV5-1	14	CASSLVAGNEKLFF
NA	TRBV27	14	CASSLEGLAGELFF